The clone carrying this T cell receptor (beta chain) appeared a few times. Its antigen is not known. The sample comes from a study of beta chain features in type 1 diabetes. As for the study in general: The study examined 90 million to 130 million sorted cells across all samples.

Sequencing targeted expressed TCRB transcripts, as all isolated RNA had been reverse transcribed. Assay: immunoSEQ multiplex PCR; the TCRdb copy retains only in-frame clones and omits some. This table holds more than 300,000 clones, 8% to 10% found once. The germline V gene encodes CDR1 MNHNS and CDR2 SASEGT. Trimming took off 10 bases at V and 0 bases at J, with 15 bases between the two ends. The CDR3 runs 14 residues. Study-level results: Type 1 diabetes patients had moderately but significantly shorter TCRB CDR3s in all four CD4+ subsets. PCR, the amplification step, might favor shorter templates, equally in patients and controls. Here, the possible influence of HLA type (on TCRB rearrangement) remained unresolved.

Sorting gave populations that all exceeded 95% purity. This sequence originates from a man aged 30 to 39 with type 1 diabetes. Input material: central memory CD4+ T cells from blood. The rearrangement joins TRBV6-1 to TRBJ1-1, with D tentatively TRBD1 (5 bases). The CDR3 loop reads CAISGDRLNTEAFF. The CDR3 bases are TGTGCCATCAGCGGGGACCGCTTGAACACTGAAGCTTTCTTT.